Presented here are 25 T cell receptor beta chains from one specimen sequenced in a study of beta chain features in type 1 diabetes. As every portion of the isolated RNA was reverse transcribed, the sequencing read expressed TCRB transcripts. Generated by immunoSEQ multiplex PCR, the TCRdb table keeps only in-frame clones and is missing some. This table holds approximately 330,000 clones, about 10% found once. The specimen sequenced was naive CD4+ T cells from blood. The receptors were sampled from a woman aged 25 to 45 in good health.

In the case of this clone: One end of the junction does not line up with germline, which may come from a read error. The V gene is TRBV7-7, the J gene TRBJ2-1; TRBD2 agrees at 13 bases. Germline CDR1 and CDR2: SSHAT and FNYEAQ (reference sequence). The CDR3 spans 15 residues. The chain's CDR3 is CASSSGTSGNNEQFF. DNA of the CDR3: TGTGCTAGCAGCAGCGGGACTAGCGGGAACAATGAGCAGTTCTTC.

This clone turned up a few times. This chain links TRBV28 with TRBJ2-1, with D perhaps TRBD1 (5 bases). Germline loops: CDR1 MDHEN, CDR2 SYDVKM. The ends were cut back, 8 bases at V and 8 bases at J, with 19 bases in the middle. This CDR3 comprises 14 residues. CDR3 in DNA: TGTGCCAGCCACGGACCAGATTCAGGGCATGAGCAGTTCTTC. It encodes CASHGPDSGHEQFF.

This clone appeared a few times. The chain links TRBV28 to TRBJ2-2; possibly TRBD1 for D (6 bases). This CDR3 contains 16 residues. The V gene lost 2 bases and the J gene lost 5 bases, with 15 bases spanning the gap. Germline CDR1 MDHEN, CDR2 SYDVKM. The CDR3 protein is CASSLSLGATTGELFF. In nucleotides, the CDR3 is TGTGCCAGCAGTTTAAGTCTGGGGGCTACTACCGGGGAGCTGTTTTTT.

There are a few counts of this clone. CDR3 nucleotide sequence: TGTGCCAGCAGCCAAGATGGCAGGGGGAGGAATGAAAAACTGTTTTTT. Translated, it gives CASSQDGRGRNEKLFF. The V call is TRBV4-2, the J call TRBJ1-4; 7 nucleotides match TRBD1. The CDR3 is 16 residues long. J lost 5 bases, V lost 0 bases, and 6 bases had no gene match. Germline V gene lookup returns CDR1 LGHNA and CDR2 YNFKEQ.

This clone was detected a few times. CDR3 DNA sequence: TGTGCCTGGAGAGGGACAAACTACAATGAGCAGTTCTTC. Its protein is CAWRGTNYNEQFF. V and J are TRBV30 and TRBJ2-1; a weak D match, TRBD1 (6 bases). Germline V gene lookup returns CDR1 GTSNPN and CDR2 SVGIG (reference sequence). The CDR3 has 13 amino acids. V was clipped by 3 bases and J by 3 bases, with 9 bases between them.

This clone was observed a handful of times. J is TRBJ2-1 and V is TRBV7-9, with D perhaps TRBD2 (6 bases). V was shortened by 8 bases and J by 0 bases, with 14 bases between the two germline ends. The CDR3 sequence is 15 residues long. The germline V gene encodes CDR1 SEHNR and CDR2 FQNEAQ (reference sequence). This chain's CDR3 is CASAGGISSYNEQFF. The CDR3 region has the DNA TGTGCCAGCGCCGGCGGGATTAGCTCCTACAATGAGCAGTTCTTC.

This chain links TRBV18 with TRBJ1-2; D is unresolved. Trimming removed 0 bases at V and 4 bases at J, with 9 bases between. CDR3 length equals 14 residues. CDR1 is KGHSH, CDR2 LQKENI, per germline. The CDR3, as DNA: TGTGCCAGCTCACCACCTACAGATACCTATGGCTACACCTTC. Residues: CASSPPTDTYGYTF.

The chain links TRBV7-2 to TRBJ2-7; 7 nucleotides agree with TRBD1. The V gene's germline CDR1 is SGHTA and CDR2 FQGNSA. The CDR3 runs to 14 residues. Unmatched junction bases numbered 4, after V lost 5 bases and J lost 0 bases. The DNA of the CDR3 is TGTGCCAGCAGCGCCGGGACAGCCTCCTACGAGCAGTACTTC. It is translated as CASSAGTASYEQYF.

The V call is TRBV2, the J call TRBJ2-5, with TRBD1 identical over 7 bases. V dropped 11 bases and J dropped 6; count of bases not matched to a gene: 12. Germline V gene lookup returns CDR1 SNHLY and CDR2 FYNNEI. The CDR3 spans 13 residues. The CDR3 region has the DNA TGTGCCTGCTTGCCCACAGGGGTGCAGACCCAGTACTTC. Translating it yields CACLPTGVQTQYF.

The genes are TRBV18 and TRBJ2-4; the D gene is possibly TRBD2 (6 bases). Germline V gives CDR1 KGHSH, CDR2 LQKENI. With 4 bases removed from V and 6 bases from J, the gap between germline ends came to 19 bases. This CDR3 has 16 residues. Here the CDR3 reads CASSQGGMEPRNIQYF. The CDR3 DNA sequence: TGTGCCAGCTCACAGGGCGGGATGGAGCCAAGAAACATTCAGTACTTC.

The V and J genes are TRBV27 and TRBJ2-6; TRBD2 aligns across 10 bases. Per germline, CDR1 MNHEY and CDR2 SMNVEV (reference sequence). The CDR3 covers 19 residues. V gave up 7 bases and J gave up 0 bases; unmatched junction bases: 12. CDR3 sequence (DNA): TGTGCCAGCACAAGGAGTCTAGCGGGAGTGATCTCTGGGGCCAACGTCCTGACTTTC. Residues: CASTRSLAGVISGANVLTF.

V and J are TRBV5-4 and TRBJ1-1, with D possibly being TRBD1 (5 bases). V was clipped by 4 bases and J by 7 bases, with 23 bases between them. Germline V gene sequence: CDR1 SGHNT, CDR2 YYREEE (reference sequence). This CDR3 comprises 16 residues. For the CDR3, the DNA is TGTGCCAGCAGCATGCCGGAACAGGTTTTGGGCGGTGAAGCTTTCTTT. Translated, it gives CASSMPEQVLGGEAFF.

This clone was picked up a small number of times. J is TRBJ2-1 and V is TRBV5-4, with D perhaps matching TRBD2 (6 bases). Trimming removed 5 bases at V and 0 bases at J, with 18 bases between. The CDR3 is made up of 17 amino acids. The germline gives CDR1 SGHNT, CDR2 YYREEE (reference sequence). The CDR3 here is CASSPSGRGSSYNEQFF. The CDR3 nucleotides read TGTGCCAGCAGTCCCAGCGGGCGGGGAAGCTCCTACAATGAGCAGTTCTTC.

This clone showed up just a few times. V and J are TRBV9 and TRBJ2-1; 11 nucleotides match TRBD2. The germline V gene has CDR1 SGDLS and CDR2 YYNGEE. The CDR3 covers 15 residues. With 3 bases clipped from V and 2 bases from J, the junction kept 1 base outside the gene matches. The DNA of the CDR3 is TGTGCCAGCAGCGAGACTAGCGGGACCTACAATGAGCAGTTCTTC. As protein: CASSETSGTYNEQFF.

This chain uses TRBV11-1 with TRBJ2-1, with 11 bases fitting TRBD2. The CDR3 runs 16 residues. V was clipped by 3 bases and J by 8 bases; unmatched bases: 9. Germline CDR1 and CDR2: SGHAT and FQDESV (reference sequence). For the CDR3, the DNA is TGTGCCAGCAGCTTTTATGAGACTAGCGGGACATATGAGCAGTTCTTC. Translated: CASSFYETSGTYEQFF.

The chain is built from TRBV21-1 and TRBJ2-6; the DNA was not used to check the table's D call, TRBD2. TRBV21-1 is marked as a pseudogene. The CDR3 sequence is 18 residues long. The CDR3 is CASSKVGGKSVGANVLTF. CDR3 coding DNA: TGTGCCAGCAGCAAAGTTGGAGGGAAGTCGGTCGGGGCCAACGTCCTGACTTTC.

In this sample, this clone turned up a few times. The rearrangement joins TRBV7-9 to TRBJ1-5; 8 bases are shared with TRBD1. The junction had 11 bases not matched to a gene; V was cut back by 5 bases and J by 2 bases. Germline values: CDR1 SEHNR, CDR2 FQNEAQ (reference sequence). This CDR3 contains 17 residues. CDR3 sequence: CASSHGQGGLGNQPQHF. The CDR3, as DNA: TGTGCCAGCAGCCATGGACAGGGAGGGCTCGGCAATCAGCCCCAGCATTTT.

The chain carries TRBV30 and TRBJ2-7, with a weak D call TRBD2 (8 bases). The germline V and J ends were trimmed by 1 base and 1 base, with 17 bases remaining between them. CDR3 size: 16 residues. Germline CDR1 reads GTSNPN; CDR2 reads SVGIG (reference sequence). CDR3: CAWSGTSSRGSYEQYF. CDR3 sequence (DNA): TGTGCCTGGAGTGGGACTAGCTCCAGGGGGTCCTACGAGCAGTACTTC.

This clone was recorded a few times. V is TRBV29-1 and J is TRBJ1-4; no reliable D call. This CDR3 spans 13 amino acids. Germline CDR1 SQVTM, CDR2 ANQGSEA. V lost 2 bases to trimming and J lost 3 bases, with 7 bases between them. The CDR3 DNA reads TGCAGCGTTGAACCGGTCTCTAATGAAAAACTGTTTTTT. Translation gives CSVEPVSNEKLFF. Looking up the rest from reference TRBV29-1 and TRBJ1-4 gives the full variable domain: SAVISQKPSRDICQRGTSLTIQCQVDSQVTMMFWYRQQPGQSLTLIATANQGSEATYESGFVIDKFPISRPNLTFSTLTVSNMSPEDSSIYLCSVEPVSNEKLFFGSGTQLSVL.

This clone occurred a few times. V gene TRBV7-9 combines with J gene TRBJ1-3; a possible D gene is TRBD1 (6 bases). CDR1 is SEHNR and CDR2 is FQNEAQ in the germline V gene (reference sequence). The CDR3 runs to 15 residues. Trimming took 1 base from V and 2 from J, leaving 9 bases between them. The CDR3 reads CASSLGTAAGNTIYF. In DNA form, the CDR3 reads TGTGCCAGCAGCTTAGGGACAGCGGCTGGAAACACCATATATTTT.

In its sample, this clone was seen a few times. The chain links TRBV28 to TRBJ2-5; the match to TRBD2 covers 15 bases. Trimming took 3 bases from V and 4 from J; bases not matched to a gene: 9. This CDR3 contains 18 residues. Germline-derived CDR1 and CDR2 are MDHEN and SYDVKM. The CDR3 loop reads CASSFLRTSGREGETQYF. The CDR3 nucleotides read TGTGCCAGCAGTTTCTTAAGGACTAGCGGGAGGGAAGGAGAGACCCAGTACTTC.

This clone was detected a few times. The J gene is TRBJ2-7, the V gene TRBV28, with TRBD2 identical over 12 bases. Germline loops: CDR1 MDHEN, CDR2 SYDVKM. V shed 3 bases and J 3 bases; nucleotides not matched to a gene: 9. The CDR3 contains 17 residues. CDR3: CASSFALGLAGNYEQYF. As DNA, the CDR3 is TGTGCCAGCAGTTTCGCCCTGGGACTAGCGGGTAACTACGAGCAGTACTTC.

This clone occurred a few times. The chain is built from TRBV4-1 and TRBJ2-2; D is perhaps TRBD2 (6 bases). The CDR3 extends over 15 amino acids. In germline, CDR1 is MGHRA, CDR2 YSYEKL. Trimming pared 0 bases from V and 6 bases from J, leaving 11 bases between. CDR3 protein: CASSQDPTRSGELFF. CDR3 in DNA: TGCGCCAGCAGCCAAGATCCGACTAGATCCGGGGAGCTGTTTTTT.

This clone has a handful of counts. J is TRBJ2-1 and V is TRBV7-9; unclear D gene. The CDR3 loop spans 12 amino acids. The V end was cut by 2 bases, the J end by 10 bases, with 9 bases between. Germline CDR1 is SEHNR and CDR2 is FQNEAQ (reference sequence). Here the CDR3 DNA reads TGTGCCAGCAGCTTAACAGAGAAGGAGCAGTTCTTC. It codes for CASSLTEKEQFF.

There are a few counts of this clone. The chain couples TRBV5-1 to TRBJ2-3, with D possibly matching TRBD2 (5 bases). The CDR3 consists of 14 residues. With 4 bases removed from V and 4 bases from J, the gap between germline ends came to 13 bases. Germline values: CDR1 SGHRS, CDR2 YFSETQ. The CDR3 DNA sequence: TGCGCCAGCAGCCCTGGGGAGCCCGCAGATACGCAGTATTTT. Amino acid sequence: CASSPGEPADTQYF.